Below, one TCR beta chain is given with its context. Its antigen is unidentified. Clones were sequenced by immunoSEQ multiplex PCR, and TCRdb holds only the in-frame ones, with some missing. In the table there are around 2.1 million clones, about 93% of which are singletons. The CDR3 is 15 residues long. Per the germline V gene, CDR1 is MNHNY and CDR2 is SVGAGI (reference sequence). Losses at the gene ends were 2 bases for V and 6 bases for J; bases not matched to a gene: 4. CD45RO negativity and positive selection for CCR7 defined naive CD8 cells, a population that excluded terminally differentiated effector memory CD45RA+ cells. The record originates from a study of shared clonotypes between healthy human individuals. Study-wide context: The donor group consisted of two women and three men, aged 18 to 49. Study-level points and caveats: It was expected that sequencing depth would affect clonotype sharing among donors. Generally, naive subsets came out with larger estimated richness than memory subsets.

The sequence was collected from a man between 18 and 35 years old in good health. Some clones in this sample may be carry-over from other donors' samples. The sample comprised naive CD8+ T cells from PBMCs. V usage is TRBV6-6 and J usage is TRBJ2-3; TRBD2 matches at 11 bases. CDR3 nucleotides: TGTGCCAGCAGTTACATAGCGGGAGGGGGGGATACGCAGTATTTT. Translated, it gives CASSYIAGGGDTQYF.